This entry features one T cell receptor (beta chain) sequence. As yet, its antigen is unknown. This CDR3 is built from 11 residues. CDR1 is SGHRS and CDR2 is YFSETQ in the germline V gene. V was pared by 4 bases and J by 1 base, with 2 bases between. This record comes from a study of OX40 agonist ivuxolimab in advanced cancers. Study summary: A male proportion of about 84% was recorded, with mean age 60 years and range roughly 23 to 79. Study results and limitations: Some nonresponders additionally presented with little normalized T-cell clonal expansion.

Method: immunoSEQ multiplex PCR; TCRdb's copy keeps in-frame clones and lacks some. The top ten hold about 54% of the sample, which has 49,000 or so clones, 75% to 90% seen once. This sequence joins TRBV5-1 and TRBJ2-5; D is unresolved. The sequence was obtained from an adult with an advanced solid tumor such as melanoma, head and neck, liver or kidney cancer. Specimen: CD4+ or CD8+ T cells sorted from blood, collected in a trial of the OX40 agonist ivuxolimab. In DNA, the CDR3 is TGCGCCAGCAGCGTCCAAGAGACCCAGTACTTC. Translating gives CASSVQETQYF.